Listed here are 28 T cell receptor beta chains from one sample, sequenced in a study of control samples from healthy donors and cancer patients. The repertoire was sequenced with immunoSEQ multiplex PCR; TCRdb's copy has only in-frame clones and lacks some. This sample carries fewer than 300,000 clones, roughly 80% of them seen once, and the ten largest clones take 10% to 15%. The sample comprised PBMCs. These receptors were obtained from an older woman with lung cancer.

This chain connects TRBV10-3 to TRBJ2-1, with TRBD2 matching 8 bases. Germline values: CDR1 ENHRY, CDR2 SYGVKD. Trimming at V came to 0 bases and at J to 1 base, leaving 2 bases not matched to a gene. The CDR3 spans 16 residues. DNA of the CDR3: TGTGCCATCAGTGAGTCAACGGGAGGGTCCTACAATGAGCAGTTCTTC. It yields the protein CAISESTGGSYNEQFF.

The chain carries TRBV18 and TRBJ2-7, with 11 bases fitting TRBD2. This CDR3 is built from 16 residues. J was trimmed by 2 bases and V by 4 bases; bases with no gene match: 7. Germline assignment: CDR1 KGHSH and CDR2 LQKENI. The CDR3 loop reads CASSLGTSGLPYEQYF. For the CDR3, the DNA is TGTGCCAGCTCACTGGGGACTAGCGGTCTACCCTACGAGCAGTACTTC.

This clone occurred a few times. This chain uses TRBV5-1 with TRBJ1-5, with D possibly being TRBD1 (5 bases). The CDR3 contains 17 residues. The V end lost 4 bases, the J end lost 0 bases, and 17 bases lay between the germline ends. Germline values: CDR1 SGHRS, CDR2 YFSETQ. The CDR3 DNA reads as TGCGCCAGCAGCGAATACGCCGGGGCCTATAGCAATCAGCCCCAGCATTTT. Amino acid sequence: CASSEYAGAYSNQPQHF.

The chain links TRBV7-9 to TRBJ1-3; tentatively, D is TRBD1 (5 bases). This CDR3 contains 16 residues. Trimming shortened V by 3 bases and J by 0 bases, and 12 bases separated the two germline ends. Germline V CDR1 and CDR2: SEHNR, FQNEAQ (reference sequence). CDR3 amino acids: CASSFPRGVSGNTIYF. The CDR3 nucleotides read TGTGCCAGCAGCTTCCCCCGGGGGGTCTCTGGAAACACCATATATTTT.

The rearrangement uses TRBV2 and TRBJ1-5, with D possibly being TRBD1 (5 bases). CDR1 SNHLY and CDR2 FYNNEI come from the germline V gene. The V end lost 2 bases, the J end lost 5 bases, and 7 bases lay between the germline ends. This CDR3 has 13 amino acids. CDR3 in amino acids: CASSENRHQPQHF. The DNA of the CDR3 is TGTGCCAGCAGTGAAAACAGGCATCAGCCCCAGCATTTT.

V gene TRBV19 combines with J gene TRBJ1-1, with 8 bases matching TRBD1. Germline V gene sequence: CDR1 LNHDA, CDR2 SQIVND (reference sequence). CDR3 length: 15 residues. J gave up 4 bases and V 5 bases, and 9 bases lay outside the gene matches. This CDR3 is CASSFLGQGSTEAFF. CDR3 coding DNA: TGTGCCAGTAGTTTCCTCGGACAGGGAAGCACTGAAGCTTTCTTT.

The V call is TRBV27, the J call TRBJ2-7, with 7 bases aligning to TRBD1. Trimming at V came to 3 bases and at J to 2 bases, leaving 4 bases not matched to a gene. The CDR3 has 14 amino acids. Germline V gene data show CDR1 as MNHEY and CDR2 as SMNVEV (reference sequence). The CDR3 nucleotides are TGTGCCAGCAGTTTCAAGGGGACAGCCTACGAGCAGTACTTC. Encoded protein: CASSFKGTAYEQYF.

This clone was picked up many times. The chain employs TRBV4-1 and TRBJ2-1; D ambiguous. This CDR3 is built from 16 residues. V was cut by 3 bases and J by 5 bases, with 17 bases left in between. CDR1 is MGHRA and CDR2 is YSYEKL in the germline V gene. The CDR3: CASSHLSLEVHNEQFF. The CDR3 DNA is TGCGCCAGCAGCCATCTTTCTCTAGAGGTCCACAATGAGCAGTTCTTC.

To note about this clone: Other nucleotide sequences from this sample produce the same CDR3. The chain recombines TRBV2 with TRBJ2-5, with unresolved D. This CDR3 contains 12 residues. Germline V gene data show CDR1 as SNHLY and CDR2 as FYNNEI. V was cut by 4 bases and J by 2 bases, with 5 bases left in between. CDR3 protein: CASSVQQETQYF. The CDR3 DNA sequence: TGTGCCAGCAGTGTGCAACAAGAGACCCAGTACTTC.

The rearrangement joins TRBV9 to TRBJ1-4; no clear D. The CDR3 has 14 residues. Between the trimmed V and J ends, which lost 2 bases and 8 bases, there was a span of 13 bases. Germline V gene lookup returns CDR1 SGDLS and CDR2 YYNGEE. CDR3: CASSVGPVLEKLFF. The CDR3 bases are TGTGCCAGCAGCGTGGGTCCGGTTTTGGAAAAACTGTTTTTT. Looking up the rest from reference TRBV9 and TRBJ1-4 gives the full variable domain: DSGVTQTPKHLITATGQRVTLRCSPRSGDLSVYWYQQSLDQGLQFLIQYYNGEERAKGNILERFSAQQFPDLHSELNLSSLELGDSALYFCASSVGPVLEKLFFGSGTQLSVL.

This chain uses TRBV30 with TRBJ1-1; a weak D match, TRBD1 (5 bases). Per germline, CDR1 GTSNPN and CDR2 SVGIG (reference sequence). With 4 bases removed from V and 1 base from J, the gap between germline ends came to 16 bases. The CDR3 length is 15 residues. CDR3 nucleotide sequence: TGTGCCTGGACCCTACCCGGGACGGCGAACACTGAAGCTTTCTTT. Amino acid sequence: CAWTLPGTANTEAFF. Full variable domain (remainder filled in from reference TRBV30 and TRBJ1-1): SQTIHQWPATLVQPVGSPLSLECTVEGTSNPNLYWYRQAAGRGLQLLFYSVGIGQISSEVPQNLSASRPQDRQFILSSKKLLLSDSGFYLCAWTLPGTANTEAFFGQGTRLTVV.

This chain links TRBV11-2 with TRBJ2-1; no clear D gene. Looked up from germline, CDR1 is SGHAT and CDR2 is FQNNGV. V lost 5 bases and J lost 4, with 9 bases in between. The CDR3 runs 13 residues. The chain's CDR3 is CASSPQVYNEQFF. CDR3 in DNA: TGTGCCAGCAGCCCACAAGTTTACAATGAGCAGTTCTTC.

This chain uses TRBV21-1 with TRBJ2-1; the DNA was not used to check the table's D call, TRBD2. TRBV21-1 is recorded as a pseudogene. The CDR3 covers 16 residues. The CDR3 DNA sequence: TGTGCCAGCAGCAAAGAGAGTACTAGCGGGATTAATGAGCAGTTCTTC. As protein: CASSKESTSGINEQFF.

The V gene is TRBV20-1, the J gene TRBJ1-2; the D gene is possibly TRBD1 (5 bases). The CDR3 spans 10 residues. Trimming cost V 7 bases and J 6 bases, with 9 bases left between them. Looked up from germline, CDR1 is DFQATT and CDR2 is SNEGSKA (reference sequence). CDR3 bases: TGCAGTGGGACGGGGGATGGCTACACCTTC. Its translation: CSGTGDGYTF.

The chain recombines TRBV19 with TRBJ2-1, with D perhaps given as TRBD1 or TRBD2 (5 bases each). The germline V gene encodes CDR1 LNHDA and CDR2 SQIVND (reference sequence). V gave up 8 bases and J gave up 7 bases, with 15 bases separating them. The CDR3 runs to 13 residues. The CDR3 protein is CASGRGRDNEQFF. The CDR3 DNA follows: TGTGCCAGTGGTCGGGGACGGGATAATGAGCAGTTCTTC.

V and J are TRBV19 and TRBJ2-2; D is uncertain. The CDR3 covers 13 residues. Trimming stripped 4 bases from V and 4 bases from J, with 7 bases between. Germline assignment: CDR1 LNHDA and CDR2 SQIVND (reference sequence). The CDR3 DNA reads as TGTGCCAGTAGTAGGACGGTCACCGGGGAGCTGTTTTTT. As protein: CASSRTVTGELFF.

The gene calls are TRBV5-1 and TRBJ2-1, with D maybe TRBD1 (5 bases). Germline V gives CDR1 SGHRS, CDR2 YFSETQ. Trimming cost V 0 bases and J 9 bases, with 16 bases left between them. CDR3 length: 15 residues. The CDR3 loop reads CASSLVQGRVGEQFF. CDR3 in DNA: TGCGCCAGCAGCTTGGTGCAGGGAAGAGTCGGTGAGCAGTTCTTC.

This clone is a singleton in its sample. This CDR3 is CGCYSGNTIYF. The CDR3 DNA follows: TGTGGCTGTTACTCTGGAAACACCATATATTTT. The chain has TRBV10-3 and TRBJ1-3, with unresolved D. The CDR3 runs 11 residues. Germline CDR1 reads ENHRY; CDR2 reads SYGVKD.

This clone was detected only once. The gene calls are TRBV5-1 and TRBJ1-2, with 7 nucleotides matching TRBD1. Trimming cost V 2 bases and J 4 bases; bases outside gene matches: 5. This CDR3 is built from 14 residues. Germline CDR1 SGHRS, CDR2 YFSETQ. In nucleotides, the CDR3 is TGCGCCAGCAGCTTCCCGGGACAGACCTATGGCTACACCTTC. Translated: CASSFPGQTYGYTF.

V is TRBV28 and J is TRBJ2-1; 7 nucleotides agree with TRBD2. Germline V CDR1 and CDR2: MDHEN, SYDVKM. The V gene end was trimmed by 3 bases and the J gene end by 8 bases; junction bases not matched to a gene: 10. The length of the CDR3 is 15 residues. The CDR3 bases are TGTGCCAGCAGTTTGTCGGGCGGGAGTTGGGATGAGCAGTTCTTC. Translating gives CASSLSGGSWDEQFF.

The chain employs TRBV3-1 (or the pseudogene TRBV3-2) and TRBJ2-2, with 9 bases lining up with TRBD1. CDR1 LGHDT and CDR2 YNNKEL come from the germline V gene (reference sequence). Losses at the gene ends were 4 bases for V and 7 bases for J; bases not matched to a gene: 7. The length of the CDR3 is 15 residues. The CDR3 protein is CASSLRTGEVGELFF. CDR3 DNA sequence: TGTGCCAGCAGCCTAAGGACAGGGGAGGTCGGGGAGCTGTTTTTT.

The J gene is TRBJ1-5, the V gene TRBV27; TRBD1 matches at 7 bases. With V trimmed by 3 bases and J by 2 bases, 4 bases remained unmatched. Looked up from germline, CDR1 is MNHEY and CDR2 is SMNVEV (reference sequence). The CDR3 length is 15 residues. CDR3: CASSFLDRRNQPQHF. CDR3 bases: TGTGCCAGCAGTTTTTTGGACAGGCGCAATCAGCCCCAGCATTTT.

The rearrangement joins TRBV4-1 to TRBJ1-5, with D possibly TRBD1 on 5 matching bases. Trimming pared 5 bases from V and 6 bases from J, leaving 17 bases between. Germline V gives CDR1 MGHRA, CDR2 YSYEKL. CDR3 size: 15 residues. This CDR3 is CASSTLAGSGQPQHF. CDR3 coding DNA: TGCGCCAGCAGCACCCTCGCAGGGTCCGGTCAGCCCCAGCATTTT.

This chain joins TRBV20-1 and TRBJ2-7, with D possibly TRBD2 on 6 matching bases. The CDR3 runs 11 residues. Deletions cut 6 bases from V and 6 bases from J, with 12 bases between. Per the germline V gene, CDR1 is DFQATT and CDR2 is SNEGSKA (reference sequence). This CDR3 is CSAGRLGEQYF. DNA of the CDR3: TGCAGTGCGGGGAGGTTGGGCGAGCAGTACTTC.

This clone occurred once. The chain has TRBV5-1 and TRBJ2-1, with TRBD2 matching 11 bases. From germline, CDR1 is SGHRS and CDR2 YFSETQ. This CDR3 spans 14 amino acids. V lost 5 bases and J lost 5; bases outside the gene matches: 3. CDR3 sequence (DNA): TGCGCCAGCAGAATTAGCGGGAGGGACAATGAGCAGTTCTTC. This codes for CASRISGRDNEQFF.

A single count supports this clone. V usage is TRBV5-1 and J usage is TRBJ2-5, with 9 bases matching TRBD1. Germline V gives CDR1 SGHRS, CDR2 YFSETQ. This CDR3 has 17 residues. V lost 3 bases and J lost 4; bases outside the gene matches: 13. Here the CDR3 DNA reads TGCGCCAGCAGCTCGACCCCCGCAACAGGGGGCCGAGAGACCCAGTACTTC. Translated: CASSSTPATGGRETQYF.

The V and J genes are TRBV5-1 and TRBJ2-1; 11 bases line up with TRBD2. Per germline, CDR1 SGHRS and CDR2 YFSETQ. This CDR3 is built from 17 residues. Trimming took 3 bases from V and 6 from J; bases not matched to a gene: 11. Here the CDR3 reads CASSSLISGGASNEQFF. The CDR3 nucleotides read TGCGCCAGCAGCTCCCTAATTAGCGGGGGGGCCTCCAATGAGCAGTTCTTC.

The chain links TRBV2 to TRBJ2-5; 8 nucleotides align to TRBD2. Germline lookup yields CDR1 SNHLY and CDR2 FYNNEI. The V segment lost 3 bases and the J segment 4 bases; nucleotides outside the gene matches: 7. The length of the CDR3 is 15 residues. DNA for the CDR3: TGTGCCAGCAGTGATTGGGGACTAGTAAGAGAGACCCAGTACTTC. Translated: CASSDWGLVRETQYF.